This T cell receptor beta chain was identified in a study of T-cell reconstitution after alpha-beta-depleted transplantation in children. The CDR3 runs 14 residues. The V and J ends lost 4 bases and 5 bases, in that order; junction bases with no gene match: 7. CDR1 is SGHRS and CDR2 is YFSETQ in the germline V gene. This clonotype has a count of ten or more. Unique molecular identifiers were incorporated during preparation of the TCRbeta library. TCRdb ran MiXCR on the PCR reads and lists one entry per CDR3 protein. Here the sample spans about 200,000 distinct CDR3 sequences, just over 14% being singletons.

The sequencing used PBMCs from the stem cell graft donor, collected from the stem cell graft. This sequence originates from a human donor who donated a stem cell graft to a child with acute lymphoblastic leukemia. The genes are TRBV5-1 and TRBJ1-1; 8 bases match TRBD1. CDR3 sequence: CASSRGTGLTEAFF. The CDR3 bases are TGCGCCAGCAGCCGCGGGACAGGATTGACTGAAGCTTTCTTT.